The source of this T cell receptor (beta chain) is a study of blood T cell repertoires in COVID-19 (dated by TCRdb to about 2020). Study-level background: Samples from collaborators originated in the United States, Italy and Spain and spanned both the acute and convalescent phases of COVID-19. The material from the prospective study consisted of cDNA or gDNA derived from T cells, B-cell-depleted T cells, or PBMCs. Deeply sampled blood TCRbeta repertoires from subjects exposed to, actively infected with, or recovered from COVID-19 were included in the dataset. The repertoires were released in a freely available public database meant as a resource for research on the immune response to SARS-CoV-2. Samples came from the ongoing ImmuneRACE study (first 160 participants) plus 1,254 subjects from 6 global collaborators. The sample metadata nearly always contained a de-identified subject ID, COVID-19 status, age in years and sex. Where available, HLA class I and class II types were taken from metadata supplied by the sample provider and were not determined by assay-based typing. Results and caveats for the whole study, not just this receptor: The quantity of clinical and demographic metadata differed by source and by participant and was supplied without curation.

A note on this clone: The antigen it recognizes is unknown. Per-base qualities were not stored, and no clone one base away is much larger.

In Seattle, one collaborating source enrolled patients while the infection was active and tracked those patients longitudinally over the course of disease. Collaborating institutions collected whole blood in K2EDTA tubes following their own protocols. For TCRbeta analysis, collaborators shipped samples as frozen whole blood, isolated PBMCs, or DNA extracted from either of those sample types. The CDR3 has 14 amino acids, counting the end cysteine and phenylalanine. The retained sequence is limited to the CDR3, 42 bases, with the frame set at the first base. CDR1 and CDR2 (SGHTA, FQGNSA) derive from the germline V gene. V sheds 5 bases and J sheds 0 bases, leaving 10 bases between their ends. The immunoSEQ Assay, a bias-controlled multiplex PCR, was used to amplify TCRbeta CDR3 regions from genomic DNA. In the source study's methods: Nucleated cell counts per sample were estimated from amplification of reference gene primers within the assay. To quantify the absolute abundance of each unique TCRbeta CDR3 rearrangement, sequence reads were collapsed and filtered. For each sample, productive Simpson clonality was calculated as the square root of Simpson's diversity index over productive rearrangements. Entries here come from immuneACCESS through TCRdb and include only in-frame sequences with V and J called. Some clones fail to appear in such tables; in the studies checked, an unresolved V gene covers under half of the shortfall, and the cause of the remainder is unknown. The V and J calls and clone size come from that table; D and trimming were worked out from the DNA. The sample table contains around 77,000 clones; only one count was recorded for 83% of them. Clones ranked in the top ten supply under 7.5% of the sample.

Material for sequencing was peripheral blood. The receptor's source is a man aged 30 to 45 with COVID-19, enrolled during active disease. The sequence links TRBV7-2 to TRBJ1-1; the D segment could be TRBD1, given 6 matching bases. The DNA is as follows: TGTGCCAGCAGCCAGTGGGGGCTGAACACTGAAGCTTTCTTT. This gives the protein CASSQWGLNTEAFF.